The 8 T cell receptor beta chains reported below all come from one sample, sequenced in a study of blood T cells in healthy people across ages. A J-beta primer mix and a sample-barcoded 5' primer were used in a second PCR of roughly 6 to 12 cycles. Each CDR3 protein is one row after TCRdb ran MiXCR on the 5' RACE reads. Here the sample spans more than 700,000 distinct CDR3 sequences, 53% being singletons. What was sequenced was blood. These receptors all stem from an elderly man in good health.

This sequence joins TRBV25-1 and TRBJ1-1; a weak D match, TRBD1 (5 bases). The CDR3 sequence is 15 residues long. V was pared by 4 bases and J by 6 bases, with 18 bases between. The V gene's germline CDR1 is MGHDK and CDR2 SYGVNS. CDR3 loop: CASSVPGTKLSEAFF. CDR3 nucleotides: TGTGCCAGCAGTGTCCCCGGGACGAAGTTATCTGAAGCTTTCTTT.

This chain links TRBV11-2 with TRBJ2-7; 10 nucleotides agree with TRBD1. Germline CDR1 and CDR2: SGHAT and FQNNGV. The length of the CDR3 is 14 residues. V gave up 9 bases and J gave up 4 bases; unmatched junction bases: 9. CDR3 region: CASSRGTGVYEQYF. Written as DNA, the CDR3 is TGTGCCAGTTCACGTGGGACAGGGGTTTACGAGCAGTACTTC.

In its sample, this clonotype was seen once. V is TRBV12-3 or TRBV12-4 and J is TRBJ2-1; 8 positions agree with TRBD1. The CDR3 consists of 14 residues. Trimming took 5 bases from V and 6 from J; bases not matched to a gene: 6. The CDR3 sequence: CASSPGGIINEQFF. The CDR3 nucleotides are TGTGCCAGCAGTCCAGGGGGCATAATCAATGAGCAGTTCTTC.

CDR3 region: CASSLRVRTGVGETQYF. Written as DNA, the CDR3 is TGTGCCAGCAGTTTAAGGGTCAGGACAGGGGTTGGAGAGACCCAGTACTTC. J is TRBJ2-7 and V is TRBV27, with TRBD1 identical over 9 bases. The end of the DNA aligns better with TRBJ2-5, so the J call may be wrong. The CDR3 spans 17 residues. CDR1 and CDR2 (germline): MNHEY, SMNVEV (reference sequence).

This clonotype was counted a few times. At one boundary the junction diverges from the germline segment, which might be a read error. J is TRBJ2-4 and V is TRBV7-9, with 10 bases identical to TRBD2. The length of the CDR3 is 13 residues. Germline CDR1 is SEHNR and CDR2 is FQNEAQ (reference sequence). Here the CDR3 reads CASSLAGAEEQYF. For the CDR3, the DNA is TGTGCCAGCAGCCTAGCGGGAGCAGAGGAGCAGTACTTC.

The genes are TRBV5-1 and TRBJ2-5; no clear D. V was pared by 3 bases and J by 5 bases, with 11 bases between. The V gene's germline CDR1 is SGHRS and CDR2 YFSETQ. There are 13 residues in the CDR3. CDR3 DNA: TGCGCCAGCAGCTACACAACTGGGGAGACCCAGTACTTC. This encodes CASSYTTGETQYF.

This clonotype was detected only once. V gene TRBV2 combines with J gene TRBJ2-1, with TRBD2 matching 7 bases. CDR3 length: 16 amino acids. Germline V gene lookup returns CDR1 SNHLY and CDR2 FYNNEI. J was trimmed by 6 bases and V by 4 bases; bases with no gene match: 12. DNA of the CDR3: TGTGCCAGCAGTGGGGGTCCAGCGGGGTGGGGCAATGAGCAGTTCTTC. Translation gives CASSGGPAGWGNEQFF.

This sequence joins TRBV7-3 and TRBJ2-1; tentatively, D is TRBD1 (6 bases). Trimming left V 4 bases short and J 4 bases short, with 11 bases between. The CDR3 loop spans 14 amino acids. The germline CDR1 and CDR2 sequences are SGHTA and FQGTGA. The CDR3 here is CASSSTGRYNEQFF. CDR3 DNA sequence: TGTGCCAGCAGCTCGACAGGAAGATACAATGAGCAGTTCTTC.